This T cell receptor beta chain was observed in a study of blood T cell repertoires in COVID-19. Study context: COVID-19 samples from acute and convalescent phases originated in the United States, Italy and Spain. Sources were T cells, B-cell-depleted T cells, or PBMCs; the material itself was cDNA or gDNA.

The CDR3 spans 17 residues. Germline CDR1 and CDR2: LGHDT and YNNKEL (reference sequence). The V segment lost 3 bases and the J segment 3 bases; nucleotides outside the gene matches: 14. Per the original methods: Estimation of nucleated cell counts relied on the amplification of reference gene primers. Data came from immunoSEQ multiplex PCR; TCRdb stores just in-frame clones and leaves some out. D and trimming come from the DNA, and the V and J calls and clone size come from that table. Found here are 250,000 to 350,000 clones, around 87% of them singletons; the top ten hold approximately 8%. The genes are TRBV3-1 (or the pseudogene TRBV3-2) and TRBJ2-7; the match to TRBD1 covers 7 bases. The source material was peripheral blood. This sequence was found in a woman between 50 and 59 years old who had recovered from COVID-19. CDR3 nucleotide sequence: TGTGCCAGCAGCCAGACAGGGTCCCATAACGTTTACTACGAGCAGTACTTC. Translating it yields CASSQTGSHNVYYEQYF.